The 4 T cell receptor beta chains below all came from one sample that was sequenced in a study of human versus mouse CDR3 diversity and MHC coevolution. Repertoires were generated with immunoSEQ multiplex PCR, while TCRdb's copy carries only in-frame clones and drops some. The sample lists fewer than 100,000 clones, around 93% seen once, with 1.1% to 1.5% in the top ten. What was sequenced was naive CD4+ T cells from blood. As to subset: CD45RO-negative CD62L-positive naive CD4 T cells. Source of these receptors: a person aged 25 to 75 in good health.

A note on this clone: Other DNA sequences of this sample code for an identical CDR3. The chain is built from TRBV7-2 and TRBJ2-5; D may be TRBD1 (5 bases). Per germline, CDR1 SGHTA and CDR2 FQGNSA. V lost 3 bases, J lost 4 bases, and 12 bases lay in between. The CDR3 extends over 14 amino acids. CDR3 nucleotides: TGTGCCAGCAGCTTTCAAAGGGGCGCAGAGACCCAGTACTTC. This sequence encodes CASSFQRGAETQYF. The whole variable domain, filled in from reference TRBV7-2 and TRBJ2-5, reads GAGVSQSPSNKVTEKGKDVELRCDPISGHTALYWYRQSLGQGLEFLIYFQGNSAPDKSGLPSDRFSAERTGGSVSTLTIQRTQQEDSAVYLCASSFQRGAETQYFGPGTRLLVL.

This clone was observed a single time. The V gene is TRBV25-1, the J gene TRBJ2-1, with D possibly matching TRBD2 (5 bases). V shed 8 bases and J shed 1 base, with 12 bases lying between them. CDR3 length equals 14 residues. Germline lookup yields CDR1 MGHDK and CDR2 SYGVNS. CDR3 sequence: CASHSASSYNEQFF. CDR3 in DNA: TGTGCCAGCCATAGCGCCTCTTCCTACAATGAGCAGTTCTTC. Complete variable domain (other parts from reference TRBV25-1 and TRBJ2-1): EADIYQTPRYLVIGTGKKITLECSQTMGHDKMYWYQQDPGMELHLIHYSYGVNSTEKGDLSSESTVSRIRTEHFPLTLESARPSHTSQYLCASHSASSYNEQFFGPGTRLTVL.

The genes are TRBV28 and TRBJ2-5; D remains ambiguous. With the DNA end fitting TRBJ2-7 better, the J assignment may be wrong. Germline assignment: CDR1 MDHEN and CDR2 SYDVKM. There are 14 residues in the CDR3. The CDR3 protein is CASSLWASNYEQYF. The CDR3 nucleotides are TGTGCCAGCAGTTTATGGGCCAGCAACTACGAGCAGTACTTC.

The chain combines TRBV9 with TRBJ1-2; D perhaps matches TRBD1 (5 bases). Trimming removed 2 bases from V and 3 bases from J, with 11 bases in between. This CDR3 comprises 14 residues. Germline V gene data show CDR1 as SGDLS and CDR2 as YYNGEE. CDR3 sequence reads: CASSVDPGDYGYTF. DNA of the CDR3: TGTGCCAGCAGCGTTGATCCGGGGGACTATGGCTACACCTTC.